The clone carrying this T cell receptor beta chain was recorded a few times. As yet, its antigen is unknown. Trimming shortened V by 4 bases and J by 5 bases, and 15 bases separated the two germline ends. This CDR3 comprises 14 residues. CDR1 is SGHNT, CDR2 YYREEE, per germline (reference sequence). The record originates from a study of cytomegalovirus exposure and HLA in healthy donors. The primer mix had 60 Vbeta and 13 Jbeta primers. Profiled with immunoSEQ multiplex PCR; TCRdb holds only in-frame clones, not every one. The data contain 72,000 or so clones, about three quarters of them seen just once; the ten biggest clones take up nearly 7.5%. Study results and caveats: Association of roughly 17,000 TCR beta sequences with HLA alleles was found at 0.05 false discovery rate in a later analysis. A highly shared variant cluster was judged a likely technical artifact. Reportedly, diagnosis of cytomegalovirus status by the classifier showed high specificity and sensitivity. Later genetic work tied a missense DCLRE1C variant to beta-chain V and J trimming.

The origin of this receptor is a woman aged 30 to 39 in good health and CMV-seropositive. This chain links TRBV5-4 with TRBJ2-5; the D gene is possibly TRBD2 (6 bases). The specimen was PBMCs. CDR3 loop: CASSLRQREETQYF. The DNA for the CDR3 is TGTGCCAGCAGCCTGAGACAACGGGAGGAGACCCAGTACTTC.